What follows is one TCR beta chain and its context. This clone was seen just once. Its target antigen remains unknown. No base qualities exist here, and no much larger clone lies one base off it. For the CD8 naive samples, CD45RO-negative cells were positively selected for CCR7, yielding a CD45RA+CCR7+ population from which TemRA cells were excluded. Donors were healthy HIV-negative adults with no recently reported acute infections or vaccinations. Only Caucasian adults living in Nashville, Tennessee, USA were represented among the donors. Blood was obtained by leukapheresis, after which PBMCs were separated by Ficoll-Histopaque density gradient centrifugation and cryopreserved in liquid nitrogen vapor phase. Analytical flow cytometry was used to check the purity and quantity of each magnetically sorted T cell population. Each sorted fraction had its genomic DNA isolated and then quantified by UV absorbance on a Nanodrop 2000c.

The data belong to a study of shared clonotypes between healthy human individuals (dated by TCRdb to the early 2020s). Describing the broader study: Three men and a couple of women, aged 18 to 49 years, made up the cohort. For each donor, three plates each were used for CD4 naive and CD4 memory, two plates were used for CD8 naive, and one plate was used for CD8 memory. Blood TCR repertoires of roughly 5 healthy adults were deeply sequenced to estimate repertoire size and the extent of clonotype sharing between individuals. Libraries were prepared and TCR repertoires were sequenced by different laboratories using diverse techniques, in order to increase sequencing depth and limit assay-specific biases. Per donor, leukapheresis produced somewhere between about 0.9 and 9.5 billion PBMCs. Paper-wide results and their limitations: Rarefaction of sorted-subset datasets indicated incomplete sequencing despite the large sequencing depth. Sampling was restricted to blood, and TCR repertoires in tissues likely differ from the TCR repertoires found in blood. Pairwise subsampling indicated that sequencing depth was expected to affect the degree of clonotype sharing among donors. The small number of donors limited the genetic and exposure-history diversity represented. Sharing across a few donors was observed for 4.5% to 6.5% of naive CD4, 3% to 3.5% of naive CD8, 2.3% of memory CD4, and about 0.38% of memory CD8 clonotypes. Compared with non-shared clonotypes, the clonotypes found in all four sorted-subset donors had higher generation probabilities. Naive subsets generally had larger estimated clonotype richness than memory subsets did.

TCR CDR3 regions were amplified from genomic DNA by multiplex PCR using the deep immunoSEQ assay. For each cell subset, the extracted genomic DNA was distributed evenly across all wells of several immunoSEQ 96-well plates, and each plate served as one replicate. For sorted subsets, approximately 210 ng genomic DNA, equal to tens of thousands of T cell genomes, was loaded into each replicate PCR. The purified libraries were quantified using a Qubit 3.0 fluorometer, sized with a Bioanalyzer 2100, and then quantified again using the KAPA Library Quantification kit. Every immunoSEQ 96-well plate was sequenced on a separate single-read 150-cycle Illumina NextSeq 550 flow cell. In the paper's pipeline: Because the immunoSEQ output included only junctional sequences and no quality scores, the filtering could not be the same as the filtering used for full-length reads. To assign V/J genes and CDR3, sequences were annotated using PyIR, a Python wrapper for IgBLAST v1.9, with IMGT germline references. Any read was removed if the V/J assignment was weak (E-value above 1e-6), the CDR3 was missing, or the read contained stop codons, out-of-frame junctions, or ambiguous translated residues. V3J clonotypes were defined as sequences sharing the same inferred V gene, J gene, and CDR3 amino acid sequence. To compute the percentage overlap between repertoires, the number of shared unique clonotypes was divided by the size of the smaller repertoire. Repertoire richness was assessed with RTK rarefaction, the Chao1 estimator, and Recon v2.1 estimates of unobserved clonotypes. Generation probabilities were computed with OLGA for all TCRbeta clonotypes obtained by the gDNA method from a few donors. In TCRdb, the immuneACCESS table is reduced to in-frame sequences with V and J assigned. These tables do not hold every clone; where another copy was compared, an unresolved V gene accounts for under half, and the others remain unexplained. V, J and clone size were drawn from that table, and D and trimming were deduced from the DNA. Within this sample are millions of clones, with 85% to 95% of them counted one time only. The ten largest clones take up roughly 1.1% of the sample.

The sequencing input was naive CD8+ T cells sorted from blood. This sample's cell subset or site label indicates: CD45RA+CCR7+. The clonotype was recovered from a man younger than 30 in good health.

The CDR3 reads CASSIGRLLGSGNTIYF. The DNA sequence is given as TGTGCCAGTAGTATAGGGCGGCTGCTGGGCTCTGGAAACACCATATATTTT. This chain is built from TRBV19 and TRBJ1-3; no D segment can be confidently identified. The CDR3 goes from the cysteine to the phenylalanine over 17 residues. The retained sequence is limited to the CDR3, 51 bases, with the frame set at the first base. Taken from the germline V gene (reference sequence), the CDR1 and CDR2 loops are LNHDA and SQIVND. V loses 1 base, J loses 0 bases, and the germline ends lie 13 bases apart. Beyond the CDR3, the reference TRBV19 and TRBJ1-3 genes provide the residues; the full variable domain reads: DGGITQSPKYLFRKEGQNVTLSCEQNLNHDAMYWYRQDPGQGLRLIYYSQIVNDFQKGDIAEGYSVSREKKESFPLTVTSAQKNPTAFYLCASSIGRLLGSGNTIYFGEGSWLTVV.